The rows below give T cell receptor beta chains drawn from one sample of a study of graft-versus-host responses after intestinal transplantation. These TCRs are of unknown antigen specificity. Sequencing used immunoSEQ multiplex PCR; TCRdb keeps in-frame clones, though not all of them. In the table there are some 100,000 clones, roughly 87% of which are singletons. The sequencing used unstimulated CD4+ T cells sorted from spleen or lymph node cells, collected before transplant. These TCRs come from a human donor who was the organ donor for an intestinal transplant. Both conserved end residues are part of each CDR3. Each record gives: V gene, CDR3 length, D gene, J gene, CDR3 protein. D genes are given only for firm matches.

TRBV5-4	13	NA	TRBJ1-5	CASSQGISQPQHF
TRBV2	14	NA	TRBJ2-1	CAGRYFSSYNEQFF
TRBV7-2	16	NA	TRBJ2-2	CASSLSEGANTGELFF
TRBV6-6	15	TRBD1	TRBJ1-2	CASSYAPGQGVGYTF
TRBV7-3	15	TRBD1	TRBJ1-5	CASSWTGAGNQPQHF
TRBV5-4	16	TRBD1	TRBJ2-3	CASSLAGQGNTDTQYF
TRBV15	15	NA	TRBJ1-4	CATSRDVPGKGKLFF
TRBV5-5	16	NA	TRBJ2-3	CASSLGTKLYTDTQYF
TRBV28	13	NA	TRBJ2-1	CASSSPARERGFF
TRBV7-2	14	NA	TRBJ2-1	CASSLARRNNEQFF
TRBV25-1	13	TRBD1	TRBJ1-1	CASTNDRATEAFF
TRBV30	14	NA	TRBJ2-3	CAFHMRGGADTQYF
TRBV6-1	14	TRBD2	TRBJ2-1	CATLYWAGVREQFF
TRBV11-2	15	TRBD2	TRBJ2-1	CASSLSLAGNNEQFF
TRBV10-2	18	NA	TRBJ1-5	CASSDNRASSVNNQPQHF
TRBV2	15	NA	TRBJ1-6	CASRLAQPYSSPLHF
TRBV19	15	TRBD1	TRBJ1-5	CASRKFWTGVQPQHF
TRBV4-1	17	TRBD1	TRBJ1-5	CASSQIDRAEAAQPQHF
TRBV10-2	17	NA	TRBJ1-1	CASSDLEPTVGNTEAFF
TRBV5-6	13	NA	TRBJ2-5	CASSLRGPETQYF
TRBV6-5	15	TRBD1	TRBJ1-3	CASRATGPPQNTIYF
TRBV13	14	NA	TRBJ2-1	CASSLRTTYNEQFF
TRBV28	15	TRBD1	TRBJ1-3	CASSSHDRAGNTIYF
TRBV5-4	14	NA	TRBJ2-1	CASSSGTQTRRQFF
TRBV10-3	15	TRBD2	TRBJ2-3	CAISETSGFTDTQYF
TRBV30	12	NA	TRBJ1-1	CAWSVLGRVGFF
TRBV5-6	15	TRBD1	TRBJ1-6	CASSFRDRFNSPLHF
TRBV5-1	13	NA	TRBJ2-3	CASKELPTDTQYF
TRBV5-1	17	TRBD1	TRBJ2-5	CASSLGTGTGGRETQYF
TRBV14	17	NA	TRBJ2-2	CASSQKTTLTGTGELFF
TRBV5-1	19	TRBD2	TRBJ2-2	CASSPEGGGLAGATGELFF
TRBV2	13	TRBD1	TRBJ2-1	CASSGAHRGMQFF
TRBV30	15	NA	TRBJ1-5	CAWSAEYSWNQPQHF
TRBV4-1	15	TRBD2	TRBJ2-4	CASGLGGAAKNIQYF
TRBV30	12	NA	TRBJ1-4	CAWSRFPAQLFF
TRBV7-2	16	TRBD1	TRBJ1-3	CASSFGDRDSGNTIYF